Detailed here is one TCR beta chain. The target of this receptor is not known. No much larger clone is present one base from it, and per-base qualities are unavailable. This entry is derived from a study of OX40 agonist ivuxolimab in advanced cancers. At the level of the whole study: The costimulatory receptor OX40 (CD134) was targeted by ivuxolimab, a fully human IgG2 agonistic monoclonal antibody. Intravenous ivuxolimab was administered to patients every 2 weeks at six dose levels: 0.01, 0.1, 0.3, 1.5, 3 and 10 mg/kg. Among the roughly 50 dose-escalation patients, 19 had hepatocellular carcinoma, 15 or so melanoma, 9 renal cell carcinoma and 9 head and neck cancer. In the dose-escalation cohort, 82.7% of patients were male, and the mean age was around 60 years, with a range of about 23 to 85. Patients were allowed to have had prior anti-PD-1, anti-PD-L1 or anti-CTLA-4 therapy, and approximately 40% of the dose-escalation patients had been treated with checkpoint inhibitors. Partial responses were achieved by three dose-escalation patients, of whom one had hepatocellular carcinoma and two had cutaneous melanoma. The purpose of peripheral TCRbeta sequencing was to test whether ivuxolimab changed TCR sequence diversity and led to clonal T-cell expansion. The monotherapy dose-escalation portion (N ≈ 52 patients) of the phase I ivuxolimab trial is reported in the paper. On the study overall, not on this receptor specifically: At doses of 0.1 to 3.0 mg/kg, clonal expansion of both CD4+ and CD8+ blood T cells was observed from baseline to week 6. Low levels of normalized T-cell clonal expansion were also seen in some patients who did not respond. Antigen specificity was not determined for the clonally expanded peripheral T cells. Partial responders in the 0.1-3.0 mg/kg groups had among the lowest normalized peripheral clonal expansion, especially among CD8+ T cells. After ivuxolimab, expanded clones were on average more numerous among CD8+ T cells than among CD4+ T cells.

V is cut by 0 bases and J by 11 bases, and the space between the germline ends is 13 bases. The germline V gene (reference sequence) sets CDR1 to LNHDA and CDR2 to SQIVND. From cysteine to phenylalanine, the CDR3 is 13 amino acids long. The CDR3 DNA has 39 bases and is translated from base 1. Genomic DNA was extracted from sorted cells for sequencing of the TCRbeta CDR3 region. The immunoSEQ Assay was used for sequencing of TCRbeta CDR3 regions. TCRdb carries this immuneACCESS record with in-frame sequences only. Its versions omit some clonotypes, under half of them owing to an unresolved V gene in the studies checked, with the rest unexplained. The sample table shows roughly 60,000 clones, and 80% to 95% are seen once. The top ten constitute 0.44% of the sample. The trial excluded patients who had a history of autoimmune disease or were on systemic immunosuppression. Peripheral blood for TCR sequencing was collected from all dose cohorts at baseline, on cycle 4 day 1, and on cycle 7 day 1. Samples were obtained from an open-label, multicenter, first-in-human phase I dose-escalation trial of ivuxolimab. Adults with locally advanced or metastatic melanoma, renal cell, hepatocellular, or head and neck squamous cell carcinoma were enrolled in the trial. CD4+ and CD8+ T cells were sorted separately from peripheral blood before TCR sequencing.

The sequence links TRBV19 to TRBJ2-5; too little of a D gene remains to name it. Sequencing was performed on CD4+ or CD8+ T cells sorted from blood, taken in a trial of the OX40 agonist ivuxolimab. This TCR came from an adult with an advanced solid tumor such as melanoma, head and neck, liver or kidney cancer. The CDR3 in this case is CASSIETASGQYF. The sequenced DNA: TGTGCCAGTAGTATAGAAACGGCATCTGGGCAGTACTTC.